What follows is one TCR beta chain and its context. Its antigen has not been determined. Nothing much larger sits one base from this clone, and base qualities are not available. This specimen belongs to a study of blood T cell repertoires in COVID-19 (dated by TCRdb to about 2020). Describing the broader study: Samples covering the acute and convalescent phases of COVID-19 were provided by collaborators in the United States, Italy and Spain. Where HLA class I and class II types were available, the types were taken from metadata supplied by the sample provider, not from assay-based typing. Nearly every sample came with metadata listing a de-identified subject ID, COVID-19 status, age in years and sex. A freely available public database, intended as a resource for researchers studying the immune response to SARS-CoV-2, is where the repertoires were released. The samples were drawn from two sources: the first 160 participants of the ongoing ImmuneRACE study, and 1,254 subjects contributed by 6 global collaborators. Subjects who had been exposed to COVID-19, were actively infected with it, or had recovered from it provided the deeply sampled blood TCRbeta repertoires that made up the dataset. The prospective study material was composed of cDNA or gDNA derived from T cells, B-cell-depleted T cells, or PBMCs. Study-wide conclusions, independent of this receptor: Clinical and demographic metadata were provided uncurated, with the amount varying by source and participant.

The immunoSEQ Assay, a bias-controlled multiplex PCR, was used to amplify TCRbeta CDR3 regions from genomic DNA. The paper's processing steps were these. The number of nucleated cells in each sample was estimated by amplification of reference gene primers within the assay. To quantify the absolute abundance of each unique TCRbeta CDR3 rearrangement, sequence reads were collapsed and filtered. For each sample, productive Simpson clonality was calculated as the square root of Simpson's diversity index over productive rearrangements. Held by TCRdb, this immuneACCESS table contains in-frame sequences only and omits some clones. Under half of the omission traces to an unresolved V gene where checked; the cause of the rest is unknown. V and J calls and clone size follow that table, whereas D and trimming were derived from the DNA. For this sample there are some 250,000 clones; over 80% appear just once. The biggest ten clones account for roughly 1.2% of the sample.

In the prospective study, participants were 18 to 89 years old, resided in approximately 22 geographic areas of the United States, and were enrolled through a virtual design. In the prospective study, cohorts were assigned on the basis of participant-reported clinical history obtained from a screening survey and a study questionnaire. In the prospective study, whole blood, serum and a nasopharyngeal or oropharyngeal swab were collected from each participant by mobile phlebotomists. Over a roughly two-month period, participants in the prospective study had the option of providing additional blood draws and questionnaires. Before DNA extraction, prospective study blood samples were shipped either frozen or at room temperature. Input material: PBMCs or T cells enriched from blood (not recorded which). The clonotype comes from a human donor in a cohort exposed to, infected with or recovered from COVID-19 (not recorded which). The donor label of this sample is uncertain.

The sequence in DNA is TGCGCCAGCAGCTTGGAGGGACAGGGCTACGAGCAGTACTTC. It translates to CASSLEGQGYEQYF. The chain employs TRBV5-1 and TRBJ2-7, with TRBD1 identical over 9 junction bases. From the cysteine through the phenylalanine, the CDR3 covers 14 amino acids. Just the 42-base CDR3 DNA is kept, in frame starting at base 1. Here V drops 0 bases and J drops 3 bases, and the junction holds 1 base not matched to any gene. The CDR1 and CDR2 encoded by the germline V gene are SGHRS and YFSETQ.